One sample yielded the 22 T cell receptor beta chains listed below, sequenced in a study of hypomethylating agent response in myelodysplastic syndrome. TCRdb keeps only in-frame clones here, not all; method: immunoSEQ multiplex PCR. Counted here are approximately 5,000 clones, roughly four fifths occurring once; the ten biggest clones make up 16%. The input for sequencing was bone marrow, taken before or after starting hypomethylating agent treatment for myelodysplastic syndrome (not recorded which). The origin of the receptors is a human donor with myelodysplastic syndrome.

As to this clone: This sample also contains other DNA sequences that code for the same CDR3. V and J are TRBV6-4 and TRBJ2-3; weak D call: TRBD2 (7 bases). V dropped 2 bases and J dropped 4 bases, with 10 bases sitting between them. Germline V CDR1 and CDR2: MRHNA, SNTAGT. CDR3 size: 14 residues. In DNA form, the CDR3 reads TGTGCCAGCAGTGACGGGGGGGCCGCAGATACGCAGTATTTT. Amino acid sequence: CASSDGGAADTQYF.

The V gene is TRBV5-1, the J gene TRBJ1-1, with TRBD1 as a possible D gene (5 bases). The length of the CDR3 is 15 residues. V shed 3 bases and J shed 6 bases, with 18 bases lying between them. Germline assignment: CDR1 SGHRS and CDR2 YFSETQ. Here the CDR3 reads CASSSGQGGRAEAFF. CDR3 sequence (DNA): TGCGCCAGCAGCTCCGGGCAGGGTGGGAGGGCTGAAGCTTTCTTT. Full variable domain (remainder filled in from reference TRBV5-1 and TRBJ1-1): KAGVTQTPRYLIKTRGQQVTLSCSPISGHRSVSWYQQTPGQGLQFLFEYFSETQRNKGNFPGRFSGRQFSNSRSEMNVSTLELGDSALYLCASSSGQGGRAEAFFGQGTRLTVV.

The rearrangement uses TRBV5-1 and TRBJ2-2; 7 bases align to TRBD2. Germline CDR1 SGHRS, CDR2 YFSETQ. The V gene end was trimmed by 4 bases and the J gene end by 2 bases; junction bases not matched to a gene: 8. The CDR3 totals 16 residues. CDR3 bases: TGCGCCAGCAGCCAGCGCCCGGGACTAAACACCGGGGAGCTGTTTTTT. This encodes CASSQRPGLNTGELFF.

The chain employs TRBV2 and TRBJ2-7, with 7 positions matching TRBD2. The V gene's germline CDR1 is SNHLY and CDR2 FYNNEI. The V gene end was trimmed by 7 bases and the J gene end by 0 bases; junction bases not matched to a gene: 6. The CDR3 extends over 14 amino acids. The CDR3 loop is CASTRAGSSYEQYF. Written as DNA, the CDR3 is TGTGCCAGCACCCGAGCGGGGAGCTCCTACGAGCAGTACTTC.

The J gene is TRBJ1-1, the V gene TRBV9; 8 nucleotides match TRBD1. V gave up 3 bases and J gave up 7 bases; unmatched junction bases: 8. This CDR3 has 14 amino acids. The germline V gene has CDR1 SGDLS and CDR2 YYNGEE. The CDR3 loop is CASSGRTGNYEAFF. Written as DNA, the CDR3 is TGTGCCAGCAGCGGGAGGACAGGGAATTATGAAGCTTTCTTT.

The table lists this clone with a few counts. The V and J genes are TRBV7-3 and TRBJ2-5; 10 nucleotides line up with TRBD1. CDR3 length: 16 residues. The J segment lost 5 bases and the V segment lost 0 bases, leaving 6 bases of the junction unmatched. The germline V gene has CDR1 SGHTA and CDR2 FQGTGA. The CDR3: CASSLTGQGVWETQYF. In nucleotides, the CDR3 is TGTGCCAGCAGCTTAACTGGACAGGGGGTGTGGGAGACCCAGTACTTC.

The chain has TRBV6-6 and TRBJ2-2; possibly TRBD2 for D (5 bases). Germline values: CDR1 MNHNY, CDR2 SVGAGI (reference sequence). The CDR3 has 16 residues. Trimming shortened V by 2 bases and J by 3 bases, and 13 bases separated the two germline ends. This chain's CDR3 is CASSYEGYMDTGELFF. CDR3 coding DNA: TGTGCCAGCAGTTACGAGGGCTACATGGACACCGGGGAGCTGTTTTTT.

This chain uses TRBV11-3 with TRBJ2-5; TRBD2 might be the D (6 bases). The V end lost 5 bases, the J end lost 9 bases, and 19 bases lay between the germline ends. Germline-derived CDR1 and CDR2 are SGHNT and YENEEA. The length of the CDR3 is 14 residues. This CDR3 is CASSPRDSFRAQYF. As DNA, the CDR3 is TGTGCCAGCAGCCCCCGGGACTCCTTCAGGGCCCAGTACTTC. The variable domain in full, completed from reference TRBV11-3 and TRBJ2-5, reads EAGVVQSPRYKIIEKKQPVAFWCNPISGHNTLYWYLQNLGQGPELLIRYENEEAVDDSQLPKDRFSAERLKGVDSTLKIQPAELGDSAVYLCASSPRDSFRAQYFGPGTRLLVL.

This rearrangement joins TRBV14 to TRBJ2-3, with D hard to call. This CDR3 comprises 13 residues. Germline V gives CDR1 SGHDN, CDR2 FVKESK. V shed 2 bases and J shed 2 bases, with 5 bases lying between them. In DNA form, the CDR3 reads TGTGCCAGCAGCCAATTCACCACAGATACGCAGTATTTT. It is translated as CASSQFTTDTQYF. Using reference TRBV14 and TRBJ2-3 for the parts outside the CDR3, the full variable domain is EAGVTQFPSHSVIEKGQTVTLRCDPISGHDNLYWYRRVMGKEIKFLLHFVKESKQDESGMPNNRFLAERTGGTYSTLKVQPAELEDSGVYFCASSQFTTDTQYFGPGTRLTVL.

This chain uses TRBV19 with TRBJ2-1, with D perhaps matching TRBD1 (7 bases). The CDR3 covers 14 residues. Trimming took off 6 bases at V and 8 bases at J, with 17 bases between the two ends. Germline CDR1 reads LNHDA; CDR2 reads SQIVND (reference sequence). In DNA form, the CDR3 reads TGTGCCAGTAGCCAGGGGGGCCAGGGCGATGAGCAGTTCTTC. Translated, it gives CASSQGGQGDEQFF.

The chain is built from TRBV7-7 and TRBJ2-2; tentatively, D is TRBD2 (5 bases). Germline CDR1 is SSHAT and CDR2 is FNYEAQ (reference sequence). The CDR3 is 13 amino acids. Trimming removed 5 bases at V and 6 bases at J, with 10 bases between. The CDR3 reads CASSPSRAGELFF. DNA of the CDR3: TGTGCCAGCAGCCCCTCGCGGGCCGGGGAGCTGTTTTTT.

The rearrangement uses TRBV9 and TRBJ2-3; 9 positions match TRBD2. The length of the CDR3 is 16 residues. Germline V lookup: CDR1 SGDLS, CDR2 YYNGEE. V was clipped by 0 bases and J by 6 bases; unmatched bases: 8. The CDR3, as DNA: TGTGCCAGCAGCGTAGTGGGTAGCGGGGGAAGGGATACGCAGTATTTT. Its protein product is CASSVVGSGGRDTQYF.

This clone was seen only a few times. This chain links TRBV9 with TRBJ1-1, with 9 bases matching TRBD1. J was trimmed by 0 bases and V by 8 bases; bases with no gene match: 11. The length of the CDR3 is 16 residues. CDR1 and CDR2 from the germline V gene are SGDLS and YYNGEE. The DNA of the CDR3 is TGTGCCAGTGCGCCGGGACAGGGCTCGATGAACACTGAAGCTTTCTTT. It is translated as CASAPGQGSMNTEAFF.

V and J are TRBV30 and TRBJ2-5; 10 bases are a match to TRBD2. Germline V gene lookup returns CDR1 GTSNPN and CDR2 SVGIG (reference sequence). Trimming cost V 7 bases and J 1 base; bases outside gene matches: 12. CDR3 length equals 16 residues. The DNA for the CDR3 is TGTGCCTCGTCAGTTATTCCTAGCGGGGGCCAAGAGACCCAGTACTTC. Its translation is CASSVIPSGGQETQYF.

The chain links TRBV9 to TRBJ2-7; 8 bases line up with TRBD1. Losses at the gene ends were 0 bases for V and 3 bases for J; bases not matched to a gene: 5. The CDR3 sequence is 15 residues long. Germline V gene lookup returns CDR1 SGDLS and CDR2 YYNGEE. The CDR3 loop reads CASSVAPGTGYEQYF. The DNA for the CDR3 is TGTGCCAGCAGCGTAGCCCCCGGGACAGGCTACGAGCAGTACTTC.

This clone was counted between two and nine times. The chain uses TRBV5-1 and TRBJ2-1, with 14 bases matching TRBD2. The germline gives CDR1 SGHRS, CDR2 YFSETQ. This CDR3 has 18 residues. Trimming at V came to 4 bases and at J to 0 bases, leaving 6 bases not matched to a gene. This CDR3 reads CASSLGTSGGSSYNEQFF. CDR3 nucleotide sequence: TGCGCCAGCAGCCTCGGGACTAGCGGGGGTAGCTCCTACAATGAGCAGTTCTTC.

The V call is TRBV19, the J call TRBJ2-7, with no clear D. The CDR3 extends over 12 amino acids. The ends were cut back, 7 bases at V and 5 bases at J, with 12 bases in the middle. Germline CDR1 and CDR2: LNHDA and SQIVND (reference sequence). CDR3: CASTNGVNEQYF. CDR3 in DNA: TGTGCCAGTACCAATGGGGTCAACGAGCAGTACTTC.

The chain combines TRBV19 with TRBJ1-5, with TRBD1 identical over 11 bases. V was clipped by 11 bases and J by 6 bases; unmatched bases: 21. CDR1 is LNHDA and CDR2 is SQIVND in the germline V gene (reference sequence). The CDR3 extends over 18 amino acids. The CDR3: CASSSRDRGDRSGQPQHF. CDR3 nucleotides: TGTGCCTCCTCATCCCGGGACAGGGGGGACAGGAGCGGTCAGCCCCAGCATTTT.

The chain carries TRBV2 and TRBJ1-4, with TRBD1 as a possible D gene (5 bases). This CDR3 region has 16 residues. Germline CDR1 is SNHLY and CDR2 is FYNNEI. The V gene lost 6 bases and the J gene lost 7 bases, with 21 bases spanning the gap. CDR3 region: CASSDPDGQGTEKLFF. The CDR3 DNA sequence: TGTGCCAGCAGCGATCCGGACGGGCAGGGAACTGAAAAACTGTTTTTT.

The rearrangement joins TRBV2 to TRBJ2-1; D is unresolved. Trimming removed 2 bases from V and 10 bases from J, with 3 bases in between. Germline V gives CDR1 SNHLY, CDR2 FYNNEI. There are 10 residues in the CDR3. As DNA, the CDR3 is TGTGCCAGCAGTGAAACCGAGCAGTTCTTC. Translation: CASSETEQFF.

The chain uses TRBV11-2 and TRBJ2-5, with TRBD2 matching 8 bases. The germline V gene encodes CDR1 SGHAT and CDR2 FQNNGV. The V segment lost 8 bases and the J segment 5 bases; nucleotides outside the gene matches: 10. This CDR3 has 14 residues. The CDR3 region is CASRTHGGVETQYF. The CDR3 coding sequence is TGTGCCAGCCGAACTCACGGGGGGGTGGAGACCCAGTACTTC.

The V call is TRBV11-3, the J call TRBJ2-3, with 8 bases aligning to TRBD2. With 5 bases clipped from V and 2 bases from J, the junction kept 12 bases outside the gene matches. The CDR3 has 17 residues. CDR1 and CDR2 (germline): SGHNT, YENEEA. Here the CDR3 DNA reads TGTGCCAGCAGCGAACCGAAGAGCGGGGGCTACACAGATACGCAGTATTTT. Protein: CASSEPKSGGYTDTQYF.